The 21 T cell receptor beta chains below come from one sample, sequenced in a study of T cells in Graves' hyperthyroidism and ophthalmopathy. Amplified TCR beta CDR3 regions derived from RNA transcripts. Initially, a first-round RT-PCR of the TCR CDR3 employed the HTBI primer set. MiXCR, applied by TCRdb to the multiplex PCR reads, yields one record per CDR3 protein. The data show a few hundred thousand distinct CDR3 sequences, about an eighth seen once. The sequenced sample was blood. The source of these receptors is a woman between 35 and 50 years old with Graves' ophthalmopathy.

This clonotype was found a few times. The chain carries TRBV7-9 and TRBJ1-6; unclear D gene. V lost 1 base, J lost 5 bases, and 15 bases lay in between. The CDR3 contains 17 residues. CDR1 and CDR2 (germline): SEHNR, FQNEAQ (reference sequence). The CDR3 reads CASSLVYRDSDNSPLHF. The CDR3 region has the DNA TGTGCCAGCAGCTTAGTCTATCGGGATTCCGATAATTCACCCCTCCACTTT.

The table lists this clonotype with a few counts. The chain joins TRBV6-1 to TRBJ2-6, with D perhaps being TRBD1 or TRBD2 (5 bases each). The ends were cut back, 4 bases at V and 4 bases at J, with 8 bases in the middle. The CDR3 has 14 residues. Germline CDR1 is MNHNS and CDR2 is SASEGT. CDR3 sequence (DNA): TGTGCCAGCAGTGCCGGGGCCGGGGCCAACGTCCTGACTTTC. The encoded protein is CASSAGAGANVLTF.

The rearrangement links TRBV2 to TRBJ2-1, with 12 bases identical to TRBD2. The CDR3 is 15 amino acids. Germline V gene data show CDR1 as SNHLY and CDR2 as FYNNEI. V lost 5 bases and J lost 13; bases outside the gene matches: 12. Here the CDR3 DNA reads TGTGCCAGCAGTCCAGGGGCTAGCGGGAGGGCCACACAGTTCTTC. Amino acid sequence: CASSPGASGRATQFF.

This clonotype occurred many times. The gene calls are TRBV19 and TRBJ2-7; 7 bases align to TRBD2. Germline V lookup: CDR1 LNHDA, CDR2 SQIVND (reference sequence). V gave up 5 bases and J gave up 3 bases; unmatched junction bases: 7. This CDR3 has 14 residues. The CDR3: CASSLRGTHYEQYF. DNA for the CDR3: TGTGCCAGTAGTCTGCGGGGGACGCACTACGAGCAGTACTTC.

Details on this clonotype: This may be a read error: a much more frequent sequence differs by one nucleotide. The rearrangement uses TRBV6-1 and TRBJ1-6, with a possible D match to TRBD1 (5 bases). From germline, CDR1 is MNHNS and CDR2 SASEGT. This CDR3 comprises 16 residues. The CDR3 reads CTSSENRNSYNSPLHF. The DNA of the CDR3 is TGTACCAGCAGTGAAAACAGGAACTCCTATAATTCACCCCTCCACTTT.

This clonotype was detected once. The rearrangement uses TRBV30 and TRBJ2-5; D uncertain. CDR3 length: 15 residues. V lost 1 base and J 4 bases, leaving 16 bases between the germline ends. CDR1 is GTSNPN and CDR2 is SVGIG in the germline V gene (reference sequence). In DNA, the CDR3 is TGTGCCTGGAGTGCCGGCGCGCAGATCCGAGAGACCCAGTACTTC. It translates to CAWSAGAQIRETQYF.

This clonotype was counted at least ten times. The chain is built from TRBV6-2 or TRBV6-3 and TRBJ2-7, with D unresolved. Per germline, CDR1 MNHEY and CDR2 SVGEGT. The CDR3 totals 12 residues. With 6 bases removed from V and 4 bases from J, the gap between germline ends came to 10 bases. CDR3 protein: CASSRAYYEQYF. The CDR3 region has the DNA TGTGCCAGCAGCAGAGCGTATTACGAGCAGTACTTC.

The chain carries TRBV19 and TRBJ1-4, with 9 bases aligning to TRBD1. The CDR3 has 18 residues. The germline CDR1 and CDR2 sequences are LNHDA and SQIVND (reference sequence). The V gene end was trimmed by 4 bases and the J gene end by 7 bases; junction bases not matched to a gene: 16. The CDR3 spells CASSTRPLQGARGEKLFF. For the CDR3, the DNA is TGTGCCAGTAGTACTCGACCACTACAGGGGGCGCGGGGTGAAAAACTGTTTTTT.

This rearrangement joins TRBV9 to TRBJ1-2; 9 bases are a match to TRBD1. The V gene's germline CDR1 is SGDLS and CDR2 YYNGEE. CDR3 size: 15 residues. V gave up 3 bases and J gave up 7 bases; unmatched junction bases: 10. CDR3: CASSASGQGLIGYTF. In nucleotides, the CDR3 is TGTGCCAGCAGCGCTTCGGGACAGGGTTTAATTGGCTACACCTTC.

This clonotype was picked up many times. The chain uses TRBV19 and TRBJ2-5; 8 bases map to TRBD2. Germline lookup yields CDR1 LNHDA and CDR2 SQIVND (reference sequence). The CDR3 is 16 amino acids. Losses at the gene ends were 0 bases for V and 7 bases for J; bases not matched to a gene: 10. Written as DNA, the CDR3 is TGTGCCAGTAGTATAGATCGCGGGGGGATAGTGGGGACCCAGTACTTC. Protein product: CASSIDRGGIVGTQYF.

The sample holds many counts of this clonotype. The J gene is TRBJ2-7, the V gene TRBV20-1; a weak D match, TRBD2 (5 bases). The germline CDR1 and CDR2 sequences are DFQATT and SNEGSKA (reference sequence). This CDR3 has 15 residues. The V gene lost 5 bases and the J gene lost 0 bases, with 17 bases spanning the gap. The DNA of the CDR3 is TGCAGTGCTGAGGGATATGTAGGGAACTCCTACGAGCAGTACTTC. Encoded protein: CSAEGYVGNSYEQYF.

This clonotype was detected ten times or more. The chain combines TRBV7-9 with TRBJ2-1; TRBD1 agrees at 9 bases. After removal of 5 bases from V and 5 bases from J, the junction contained 7 bases not matched to a gene. The CDR3 sequence is 15 residues long. CDR1 is SEHNR and CDR2 is FQNEAQ in the germline V gene (reference sequence). CDR3 DNA: TGTGCCAGCAGCACACCACAGGGGGCCAACAATGAGCAGTTCTTC. As protein: CASSTPQGANNEQFF.

The table lists this clonotype with many counts. The rearrangement joins TRBV28 to TRBJ1-2; D is uncertain. Looked up from germline, CDR1 is MDHEN and CDR2 is SYDVKM. Trimming cost V 5 bases and J 8 bases, with 15 bases left between them. The CDR3 sequence is 13 residues long. The CDR3: CASSMTPPRGYTF. CDR3 coding DNA: TGTGCCAGCAGTATGACACCCCCCCGAGGCTACACCTTC.

To note about this clonotype: Given a much more abundant clone one base away, this may be a read error. The chain uses TRBV10-2 and TRBJ2-7; D is unresolved. This CDR3 has 13 residues. V was cut by 4 bases and J by 5 bases, with 12 bases left in between. Germline V gene lookup returns CDR1 WSHSY and CDR2 SAAADI. The CDR3 reads CASSVRATHEQYF. CDR3 sequence (DNA): TGCGCCAGCAGTGTTAGGGCTACCCACGAGCAGTACTTC.

Ten or more counts support this clonotype. This chain links TRBV7-2 with TRBJ2-5; perhaps D is TRBD1 or TRBD2 (6 bases each). Trimming stripped 1 base from V and 1 base from J, with 10 bases between. Looked up from germline, CDR1 is SGHTA and CDR2 is FQGNSA. CDR3 length: 15 residues. CDR3 amino acids: CASSLGSGAQETQYF. The CDR3 nucleotides are TGTGCCAGCAGCTTAGGGTCGGGGGCCCAAGAGACCCAGTACTTC.

This clonotype showed up just a few times. A read error may be the cause here, since a much bigger clone is one base away. The chain has TRBV20-1 and TRBJ2-3, with 7 bases matching TRBD2. The germline CDR1 and CDR2 sequences are DFQATT and SNEGSKA (reference sequence). V shed 0 bases, J shed 5 bases, and the junction held 20 bases outside the gene matches. This CDR3 spans 19 amino acids. The DNA of the CDR3 is TGCAGTGCTAGAGATGCCTCTCGCGGGGGAGTCGCGGCGGGAGATACGCAGTATTTT. Translating gives CSARDASRGGVAAGDTQYF.

This clonotype came up many times. V gene TRBV10-2 combines with J gene TRBJ2-3; the match to TRBD2 covers 8 bases. This CDR3 has 16 amino acids. J was trimmed by 6 bases and V by 0 bases; bases with no gene match: 8. The germline V gene has CDR1 WSHSY and CDR2 SAAADI. The CDR3 is CASSESTSGLQDTQYF. CDR3 nucleotides: TGCGCCAGCAGTGAGTCCACTAGCGGACTGCAGGATACGCAGTATTTT.

The J gene is TRBJ1-4, the V gene TRBV27; D unclear. The V gene lost 4 bases and the J gene lost 4 bases, with 16 bases spanning the gap. The CDR3 is 16 residues long. CDR1 and CDR2 (germline): MNHEY, SMNVEV (reference sequence). CDR3 bases: TGTGCCAGCAGTTCCTCCCGAGGGTCCTATAATGAAAAACTGTTTTTT. This sequence encodes CASSSSRGSYNEKLFF.

This clonotype occurred a few times. This chain uses TRBV5-1 with TRBJ2-7, with D unclear. Deletions cut 3 bases from V and 3 bases from J, with 10 bases between. The V gene's germline CDR1 is SGHRS and CDR2 YFSETQ. The CDR3 is 13 residues long. CDR3 protein: CASSSIGFYEQYF. CDR3 DNA sequence: TGCGCCAGCAGCTCCATAGGATTCTACGAGCAGTACTTC.

This clonotype was seen a handful of times. The chain links TRBV20-1 to TRBJ1-1; no clear D. Deletions cut 5 bases from V and 1 base from J, with 8 bases between. From germline, CDR1 is DFQATT and CDR2 SNEGSKA (reference sequence). The CDR3 is 12 residues long. The CDR3 sequence is CSAPDGNTEAFF. The CDR3 DNA is TGCAGTGCTCCAGACGGGAACACTGAAGCTTTCTTT.

This clonotype showed up many times. The chain combines TRBV20-1 with TRBJ2-3; 7 positions match TRBD1. J lost 0 bases, V lost 4 bases, and 7 bases had no gene match. This CDR3 is 15 amino acids long. Per germline, CDR1 DFQATT and CDR2 SNEGSKA (reference sequence). CDR3 coding DNA: TGCAGTGCTACCCGGGACAGTGGAAGCACAGATACGCAGTATTTT. Translation gives CSATRDSGSTDTQYF.